This T cell receptor (beta chain) was obtained from a study of blood T cell repertoires in COVID-19 (dated by TCRdb to about 2020). For the wider study: Collaborator samples came from the United States, Italy and Spain and covered acute and convalescent phases of COVID-19. The prospective study material was composed of cDNA or gDNA derived from T cells, B-cell-depleted T cells, or PBMCs. Subjects who had been exposed to COVID-19, were actively infected with it, or had recovered from it provided the deeply sampled blood TCRbeta repertoires that made up the dataset. The repertoires were made available in a free public database intended to serve as a resource for research on the immune response to SARS-CoV-2. Samples were obtained from the ongoing ImmuneRACE study (first 160 participants) and from 1,254 subjects provided by 6 global collaborators. A de-identified subject ID, COVID-19 status, age in years and sex were almost always included in the sample metadata. Where available, HLA class I and class II types were taken from metadata supplied by the sample provider and were not determined by assay-based typing. Study-wide conclusions, independent of this receptor: The quantity of clinical and demographic metadata differed by source and by participant and was supplied without curation.

Collaborating institutions collected whole blood in K2EDTA tubes following their own protocols. Collaborator samples were shipped for TCRbeta analysis as frozen whole blood, isolated PBMCs, or DNA extracted from either sample type. TCRbeta CDR3 regions were amplified from genomic DNA by means of the immunoSEQ Assay, a bias-controlled multiplex PCR. In the original analysis: The number of nucleated cells in each sample was estimated by amplification of reference gene primers within the assay. Sequence reads were collapsed and filtered to measure the absolute abundance of every unique TCRbeta CDR3 rearrangement. Productive Simpson clonality was computed per sample as the square root of Simpson's diversity index over productive rearrangements. Not all clones reach the TCRdb copy of this immuneACCESS table, which keeps in-frame sequences only. Checked studies attribute under half of the gap to unresolved V genes and leave the rest unexplained. Clone size and V and J calls were adopted from that table, with D and trimming inferred from the DNA. The sample table lists about 61,000 clones, 88% of them with a count of one. The ten largest clones represent roughly 20% of the sample.

The germline V gene (reference sequence) specifies MNHEY as CDR1 and SMNVEV as CDR2. Cut back by 2 bases and 0 bases, the V and J ends lie 8 bases apart. Including the terminal cysteine and phenylalanine, the CDR3 comprises 14 residues. Only CDR3 DNA remains: 42 bases, in frame from the first base. On this clone: Its antigen is not yet known. Base qualities were left out, and no much larger clone turns up one base away.

The clonotype originates from a woman over 75 with active COVID-19. The chain couples TRBV27 to TRBJ2-7; the best D guess is TRBD1, with 6 bases matching. Sequencing was carried out using peripheral blood. The sequenced DNA is TGTGCCAGCAGTTTAGTAGGGGGCTCCTACGAGCAGTACTTC. Protein translation: CASSLVGGSYEQYF.